This T cell receptor (beta chain) was sequenced in a study of breast tumors, draining lymph nodes, adjacent tissues. The lymph nodes were axillary draining lymph nodes from breast cancer patients. Using its own MiXCR run on the multiplex PCR reads, TCRdb lists one record per CDR3 protein. This sample has approximately 150,000 distinct CDR3 sequences, with approximately 32% found just once. The table lists this clonotype with many counts. Its antigen is currently unknown. Its ends do not fully match the called genes, so a read error is possible. CDR3 length equals 17 residues. Germline V CDR1 and CDR2: SGHVS, FNYEAQ. Whole-study findings and limits: Most tumor T cells seemingly derive from lymph node, then expand in tumor. Data only fit, rather than demonstrated, lymph node origin of most tumor T cells.

The sequencing input was axillary lymph node tissue. This receptor was taken from a female donor with breast cancer. Some clones in this sample may be carry-over from other donors' samples. The chain employs TRBV7-6 and TRBJ2-5, with TRBD2 identical over 7 bases. The CDR3 loop reads CASSLVWDGEGAEPQYF. CDR3 nucleotides: TGTGCCAGCAGCTTAGTGTGGGACGGGGAGGGCGCAGAGCCCCAGTACTTC.